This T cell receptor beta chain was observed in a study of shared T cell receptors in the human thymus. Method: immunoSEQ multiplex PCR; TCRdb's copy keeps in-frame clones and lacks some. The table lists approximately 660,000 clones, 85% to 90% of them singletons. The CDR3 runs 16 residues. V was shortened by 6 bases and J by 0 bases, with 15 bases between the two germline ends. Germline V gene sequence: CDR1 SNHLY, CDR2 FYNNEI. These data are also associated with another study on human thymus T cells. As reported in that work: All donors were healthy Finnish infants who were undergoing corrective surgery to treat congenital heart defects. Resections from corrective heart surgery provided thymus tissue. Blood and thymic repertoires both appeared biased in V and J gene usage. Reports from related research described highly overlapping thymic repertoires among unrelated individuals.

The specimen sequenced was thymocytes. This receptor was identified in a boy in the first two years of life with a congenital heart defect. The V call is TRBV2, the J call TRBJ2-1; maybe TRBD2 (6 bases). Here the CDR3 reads CASSGTFIFSYNEQFF. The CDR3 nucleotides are TGTGCCAGCAGCGGGACTTTCATCTTCTCCTACAATGAGCAGTTCTTC.